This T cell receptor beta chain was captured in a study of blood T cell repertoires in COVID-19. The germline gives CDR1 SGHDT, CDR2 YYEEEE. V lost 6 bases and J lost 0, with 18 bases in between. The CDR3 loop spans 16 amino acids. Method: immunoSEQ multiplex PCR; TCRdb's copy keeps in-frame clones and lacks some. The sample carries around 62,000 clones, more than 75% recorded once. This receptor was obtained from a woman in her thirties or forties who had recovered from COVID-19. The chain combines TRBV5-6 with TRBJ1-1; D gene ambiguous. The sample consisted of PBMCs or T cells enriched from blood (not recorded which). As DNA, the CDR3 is TGTGCCAGCACCACACTATATAGCCTCTTGAACACTGAAGCTTTCTTT. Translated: CASTTLYSLLNTEAFF. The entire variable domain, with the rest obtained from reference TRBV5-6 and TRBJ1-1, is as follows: DAGVTQSPTHLIKTRGQQVTLRCSPKSGHDTVSWYQQALGQGPQFIFQYYEEEERQRGNFPDRFSGHQFPNYSSELNVNALLLGDSALYLCASTTLYSLLNTEAFFGQGTRLTVV.